A single sample is the source of the 20 T cell receptor beta chains below, sequenced in a study of human T cells and chemical hapten exposure. Using its own MiXCR run on the RACE reads, TCRdb lists one record per CDR3 protein. The sample has roughly 120,000 distinct CDR3 sequences; around 15% are singletons. Time point described: patch test 1, 2 weeks after DPC sensitization. Treatment here: therapeutic diphenylcyclopropenone sensitization with weekly scalp DPC. The starting material was whole blood, obtained in connection with sensitization to the hapten diphenylcyclopropenone (DPC). These receptors originate from a man aged 18 to 29 with alopecia areata. Some clones in this sample may be carry-over from other donors' samples.

The chain recombines TRBV12-3 or TRBV12-4 with TRBJ1-1; a possible D gene is TRBD1 (5 bases). CDR3 size: 13 residues. The V end lost 3 bases, the J end lost 10 bases, and 15 bases lay between the germline ends. CDR3 DNA sequence: TGTGCCAGCAGTTTTAAGGTACCAGGGAGAGCTTTCTTT. Translated: CASSFKVPGRAFF.

This clonotype came up a few times. Here the CDR3 reads CASSAQGAYNSPLHF. The DNA of the CDR3 is TGTGCCAGCAGCGCACAGGGGGCATATAATTCACCCCTCCACTTT. J is TRBJ1-6 and V is TRBV9; 9 nucleotides match TRBD1. Trimming removed 3 bases from V and 4 bases from J; junction bases left unmatched: 2. Germline values: CDR1 SGDLS, CDR2 YYNGEE. The CDR3 contains 15 residues.

This clonotype occurred a few times. The chain employs TRBV11-2 and TRBJ2-1; D gene ambiguous. Germline V gene sequence: CDR1 SGHAT, CDR2 FQNNGV. V lost 5 bases, J lost 7 bases, and 12 bases lay in between. This CDR3 has 13 amino acids. CDR3 in amino acids: CASSTRTVNEQFF. The CDR3 DNA reads TGTGCCAGCAGCACCAGGACCGTTAATGAGCAGTTCTTC. Variable domain in full (rest from reference TRBV11-2 and TRBJ2-1): EAGVAQSPRYKIIEKRQSVAFWCNPISGHATLYWYQQILGQGPKLLIQFQNNGVVDDSQLPKDRFSAERLKGVDSTLKIQPAKLEDSAVYLCASSTRTVNEQFFGPGTRLTVL.

The chain recombines TRBV20-1 with TRBJ1-2; no firm D call. CDR1 is DFQATT and CDR2 is SNEGSKA in the germline V gene (reference sequence). The V and J ends lost 4 bases and 4 bases respectively, with 13 bases between them. CDR3 size: 13 residues. Here the CDR3 reads CSAMERDIYGYTF. The CDR3 DNA is TGCAGTGCTATGGAACGGGATATCTATGGCTACACCTTC.

J is TRBJ1-5 and V is TRBV7-3; weak D call: TRBD1 (5 bases). Germline-derived CDR1 and CDR2 are SGHTA and FQGTGA. This CDR3 comprises 15 residues. Trimming removed 5 bases from V and 0 bases from J, with 11 bases in between. The CDR3: CASSRGGTSNQPQHF. DNA for the CDR3: TGTGCCAGCAGCAGGGGAGGTACTAGCAATCAGCCCCAGCATTTT.

The chain links TRBV9 to TRBJ2-1; D gene ambiguous. CDR3 length: 14 residues. Trimming removed 1 base from V and 5 bases from J, with 10 bases in between. Germline-derived CDR1 and CDR2 are SGDLS and YYNGEE. The CDR3 region is CASSVITTDNEQFF. Here the CDR3 DNA reads TGTGCCAGCAGCGTAATAACAACTGACAATGAGCAGTTCTTC.

This clonotype was observed a handful of times. The rearrangement uses TRBV14 and TRBJ1-5; D remains unclear. Germline-derived CDR1 and CDR2 are SGHDN and FVKESK. The CDR3 is made up of 14 amino acids. Trimming took off 0 bases at V and 5 bases at J, with 8 bases between the two ends. CDR3 in DNA: TGTGCCAGCAGCCAAGATGTTTGGGATCAGCCCCAGCATTTT. Translated: CASSQDVWDQPQHF. The complete variable domain, with remaining parts taken from reference TRBV14 and TRBJ1-5, reads EAGVTQFPSHSVIEKGQTVTLRCDPISGHDNLYWYRRVMGKEIKFLLHFVKESKQDESGMPNNRFLAERTGGTYSTLKVQPAELEDSGVYFCASSQDVWDQPQHFGDGTRLSIL.

Notes on this clonotype: Mismatch with germline at one junction end may stem from a read error. V gene TRBV11-2 combines with J gene TRBJ2-5; either TRBD1 or TRBD2 may fit D (6 bases each). The CDR3 totals 15 residues. Germline V lookup: CDR1 SGHAT, CDR2 FQNNGV. DNA for the CDR3: TGTACCAGCTCTCGAGGGGGGATAGAGGGCGAGACCCAGTACTTC. It codes for CTSSRGGIEGETQYF.

In its sample, this clonotype was seen a few times. The chain links TRBV12-3 or TRBV12-4 to TRBJ2-1; perhaps D is TRBD1 or TRBD2 (5 bases each). CDR3 length: 19 residues. Trimming left V 5 bases short and J 10 bases short, with 33 bases between. CDR3 nucleotides: TGTGCCAGCAGTCCCCTCCCGGGGCAAGGTTCTCGTCGTTTCGGGGAGCAGTTCTTC. Translated: CASSPLPGQGSRRFGEQFF.

The V and J genes are TRBV9 and TRBJ1-3; D uncertain. CDR3 length: 17 amino acids. Trimming removed 3 bases at V and 0 bases at J, with 16 bases between. Germline-derived CDR1 and CDR2 are SGDLS and YYNGEE. The CDR3 DNA reads TGTGCCAGCAGCGGTTCGTCACGTCCCTTCTCTGGAAACACCATATATTTT. Its protein is CASSGSSRPFSGNTIYF.

This clonotype was observed a handful of times. The chain couples TRBV20-1 to TRBJ2-3; 10 bases match TRBD2. Looked up from germline, CDR1 is DFQATT and CDR2 is SNEGSKA (reference sequence). The CDR3 runs 13 residues. The DNA for the CDR3 is TGCAGCGCAAAGCGGGGGGGGACAGATACGCAGTATTTT. It translates to CSAKRGGTDTQYF.

This clonotype has a handful of counts. V gene TRBV6-2 or TRBV6-3 combines with J gene TRBJ2-7; 7 positions agree with TRBD1. CDR1 is MNHEY and CDR2 is SVGEGT in the germline V gene. The ends lost 2 bases at V and 6 bases at J; junction bases unmatched: 10. The CDR3 runs to 15 residues. CDR3 residues: CASSYGPGQRVEQYF. The CDR3 region has the DNA TGTGCCAGCAGTTACGGACCGGGACAGCGTGTCGAGCAGTACTTC.

In its sample, this clonotype was seen a few times. CDR3 sequence: CASSQFSGGADDEQFF. The CDR3, as DNA: TGTGCCAGCAGTCAATTTAGCGGGGGGGCCGATGATGAGCAGTTCTTC. The chain joins TRBV3-1 to TRBJ2-1; the match to TRBD2 covers 11 bases. The CDR3 runs 16 residues. CDR1 and CDR2 from the germline V gene are LGHDT and YNNKEL (reference sequence). V lost 6 bases, J lost 8 bases, and 12 bases stayed unmatched.

This clonotype has more than one count but fewer than ten. The J gene is TRBJ1-2, the V gene TRBV28; 9 positions match TRBD1. The CDR3 contains 17 residues. The V and J ends lost 5 bases and 5 bases, in that order; junction bases with no gene match: 15. The germline gives CDR1 MDHEN, CDR2 SYDVKM. The CDR3 here is CASSLILGNDRGYGYTF. CDR3 DNA sequence: TGTGCCAGCAGTCTTATATTGGGGAACGACAGGGGGTATGGCTACACCTTC.

This clonotype was seen only a few times. V gene TRBV12-2 combines with J gene TRBJ1-5; the DNA was not compared with TRBD1, the D call given in the table. TRBV12-2 is a recognized pseudogene. This CDR3 is 17 amino acids long. This CDR3 reads CASRLAHRLALRQPQHF. For the CDR3, the DNA is TGTGCAAGTCGCTTAGCCCACAGGCTAGCTCTCAGGCAGCCCCAGCATTTT.

The chain recombines TRBV4-2 with TRBJ2-1, with D unresolved. Trimming took off 4 bases at V and 6 bases at J, with 10 bases between the two ends. CDR3 length: 13 residues. Looked up from germline, CDR1 is LGHNA and CDR2 is YNFKEQ. The CDR3 region has the DNA TGTGCCAGCAGCCTGCACGTGGGCAATGAGCAGTTCTTC. Protein product: CASSLHVGNEQFF.

Only one count was recorded for this clonotype. This chain links TRBV5-1 with TRBJ1-1, with D possibly being TRBD1 (5 bases). Germline V lookup: CDR1 SGHRS, CDR2 YFSETQ. The CDR3 is made up of 16 amino acids. V lost 5 bases and J lost 0, with 17 bases in between. The CDR3 nucleotides are TGCGCCAGCAGGGGACGGGGCGCAAGTATGAACACTGAAGCTTTCTTT. As protein: CASRGRGASMNTEAFF.

The chain couples TRBV4-3 to TRBJ2-5; D gene unclear. Germline V gene lookup returns CDR1 LGHNA and CDR2 YSLEER. This CDR3 contains 13 residues. The V end lost 1 base, the J end lost 1 base, and 4 bases lay between the germline ends. The CDR3 here is CASSQGIQETQYF. As DNA, the CDR3 is TGCGCCAGCAGCCAAGGAATCCAAGAGACCCAGTACTTC.

This clonotype was observed a few times. The gene calls are TRBV29-1 and TRBJ2-1; D is perhaps TRBD1 or TRBD2 (5 bases each). Germline V CDR1 and CDR2: SQVTM, ANQGSEA. The V end was cut by 6 bases, the J end by 0 bases, with 15 bases between. The CDR3 extends over 15 amino acids. CDR3 DNA: TGCAGCGTCGCAATGTCAGGGAGCTCCTACAATGAGCAGTTCTTC. Residues: CSVAMSGSSYNEQFF.

This clonotype showed up just a few times. The CDR3 sequence: CSARGNRVVYGYTF. As DNA, the CDR3 is TGCAGTGCTAGAGGGAACAGGGTGGTCTATGGCTACACCTTC. The chain recombines TRBV20-1 with TRBJ1-2, with D maybe TRBD1 (6 bases). The V end lost 1 base, the J end lost 4 bases, and 13 bases lay between the germline ends. Per germline, CDR1 DFQATT and CDR2 SNEGSKA (reference sequence). The CDR3 covers 14 residues.